A single sample gave rise to the 24 T cell receptor beta chains below, sequenced in a study of blood T cell repertoires in COVID-19. TCRdb keeps only in-frame clones here, not all; method: immunoSEQ multiplex PCR. The sample has 250,000 to 300,000 clones, approximately 85% seen once. Sequenced material: PBMCs or T cells enriched from blood (not recorded which). The receptors shown here come from a woman aged 45-59 years who had recovered from COVID-19.

The CDR3 sequence: CSVEGPGGLEQYF. CDR3 bases: TGCAGCGTTGAAGGACCGGGAGGGCTTGAGCAGTACTTC. The chain joins TRBV29-1 to TRBJ2-7; 8 bases align to TRBD2. Losses at the gene ends were 1 base for V and 7 bases for J; bases not matched to a gene: 6. This CDR3 region has 13 residues. Germline CDR1 and CDR2: SQVTM and ANQGSEA.

This clone has just one count. The gene calls are TRBV28 and TRBJ1-1; 7 bases match TRBD1. Germline CDR1 reads MDHEN; CDR2 reads SYDVKM. Trimming removed 3 bases from V and 0 bases from J; junction bases left unmatched: 7. CDR3 length equals 16 residues. In DNA form, the CDR3 reads TGTGCCAGCAGTTTGTCAACGGACAGGATGAACACTGAAGCTTTCTTT. Its translation: CASSLSTDRMNTEAFF.

This sequence joins TRBV9 and TRBJ1-1; no definite D call. Germline V CDR1 and CDR2: SGDLS, YYNGEE. This CDR3 spans 12 amino acids. Trimming pared 0 bases from V and 3 bases from J, leaving 3 bases between. The CDR3 DNA reads TGTGCCAGCAGCGTAGGAGACACTGAAGCTTTCTTT. Its protein is CASSVGDTEAFF. Full variable domain (missing parts from reference TRBV9 and TRBJ1-1): DSGVTQTPKHLITATGQRVTLRCSPRSGDLSVYWYQQSLDQGLQFLIQYYNGEERAKGNILERFSAQQFPDLHSELNLSSLELGDSALYFCASSVGDTEAFFGQGTRLTVV.

The J gene is TRBJ2-1, the V gene TRBV11-3, with 8 positions matching TRBD2. The V and J ends lost 5 bases and 7 bases, in that order; junction bases with no gene match: 10. This CDR3 comprises 15 residues. Germline V gives CDR1 SGHNT, CDR2 YENEEA. For the CDR3, the DNA is TGTGCCAGCAGCCCCCCAGCGGGAGTACGGAATGAGCAGTTCTTC. It translates to CASSPPAGVRNEQFF.

The rearrangement uses TRBV28 and TRBJ2-1; tentative D call: TRBD1 (5 bases). The length of the CDR3 is 15 residues. Trimming removed 7 bases from V and 0 bases from J, with 13 bases in between. Germline V gene lookup returns CDR1 MDHEN and CDR2 SYDVKM. CDR3 sequence: CASNPSQGSYNEQFF. CDR3 in DNA: TGTGCCAGCAACCCCTCTCAGGGCTCCTACAATGAGCAGTTCTTC.

This chain connects TRBV5-1 to TRBJ2-3; 10 bases are shared with TRBD2. CDR1 is SGHRS, CDR2 YFSETQ, per germline. The CDR3 loop spans 15 amino acids. The junction had 9 bases not matched to a gene; V was cut back by 7 bases and J by 4 bases. This CDR3 is CASGVLAGESDTQYF. DNA for the CDR3: TGCGCCAGCGGGGTTCTAGCGGGAGAGTCAGATACGCAGTATTTT.

The V and J genes are TRBV7-2 and TRBJ1-4, with no clear D. Trimming took off 1 base at V and 4 bases at J, with 13 bases between the two ends. CDR3 length: 16 residues. The germline V gene encodes CDR1 SGHTA and CDR2 FQGNSA. CDR3 sequence reads: CASSLGEGSSNEKLFF. CDR3 nucleotide sequence: TGTGCCAGCAGCTTAGGGGAGGGCAGCAGTAATGAAAAACTGTTTTTT.

The chain employs TRBV5-1 and TRBJ1-1, with D unclear. With 2 bases removed from V and 5 bases from J, the gap between germline ends came to 13 bases. The CDR3 sequence is 14 residues long. The germline V gene has CDR1 SGHRS and CDR2 YFSETQ. The CDR3, as DNA: TGCGCCAGCAGCTTTCGGTCAGGTTTGACTGAAGCTTTCTTT. As protein: CASSFRSGLTEAFF.

The chain employs TRBV18 and TRBJ2-3; D gene ambiguous. The CDR3 sequence is 15 residues long. V was trimmed by 0 bases and J by 4 bases, leaving 11 bases between them. Looked up from germline, CDR1 is KGHSH and CDR2 is LQKENI. The CDR3: CASSPPGSGPDTQYF. The DNA of the CDR3 is TGTGCCAGCTCACCACCTGGCTCAGGCCCAGATACGCAGTATTTT.

This sequence joins TRBV19 and TRBJ2-3; 8 positions match TRBD1. Losses at the gene ends were 5 bases for V and 1 base for J; bases not matched to a gene: 8. CDR3 size: 16 residues. Germline-derived CDR1 and CDR2 are LNHDA and SQIVND (reference sequence). DNA for the CDR3: TGTGCCAGTAGTGTCAGGGGGCGCGGCGGCACAGATACGCAGTATTTT. As protein: CASSVRGRGGTDTQYF.

This sequence joins TRBV28 and TRBJ1-6; D perhaps matches TRBD1 (5 bases). Germline CDR1 is MDHEN and CDR2 is SYDVKM. The ends were cut back, 3 bases at V and 1 base at J, with 10 bases in the middle. This CDR3 has 16 residues. The CDR3 nucleotides are TGTGCCAGCAGTTTGGGCAGGGCATCCTATAATTCACCCCTCCACTTT. Its translation is CASSLGRASYNSPLHF.

The chain employs TRBV2 and TRBJ2-7; tentative D call: TRBD1 (5 bases). CDR1 and CDR2 from the germline V gene are SNHLY and FYNNEI. CDR3 length equals 14 residues. V lost 3 bases, J lost 3 bases, and 12 bases lay in between. The CDR3 region is CASSEGLRYYEQYF. CDR3 in DNA: TGTGCCAGCAGTGAGGGGCTAAGGTACTACGAGCAGTACTTC.

The V gene is TRBV28, the J gene TRBJ1-5; D might be TRBD1 (6 bases). Trimming took off 10 bases at V and 3 bases at J, with 13 bases between the two ends. This CDR3 contains 13 residues. The germline V gene encodes CDR1 MDHEN and CDR2 SYDVKM. The CDR3, as DNA: TGTGCCACCCTACAGGGCGTCAATCAGCCCCAGCATTTT. The encoded protein is CATLQGVNQPQHF.

The chain is built from TRBV4-2 and TRBJ2-1, with 11 bases that match TRBD2. J was trimmed by 7 bases and V by 0 bases; bases with no gene match: 8. This CDR3 has 17 amino acids. Germline CDR1 LGHNA, CDR2 YNFKEQ. The CDR3 DNA reads TGTGCCAGCAGCCAAGATTCGGCTAGCGGGAGGAGGAATGAGCAGTTCTTC. Amino acids: CASSQDSASGRRNEQFF.

This chain uses TRBV10-3 with TRBJ1-1; no definite D call. CDR3 size: 17 residues. Looked up from germline, CDR1 is ENHRY and CDR2 is SYGVKD. V was clipped by 1 base and J by 10 bases, with 25 bases between them. The CDR3 DNA reads TGTGCCATCAGTGAGTTAGGAACGGCCCCAGGCCGCCCTGGAGCTTTCTTT. The encoded protein is CAISELGTAPGRPGAFF.

The chain carries TRBV4-2 and TRBJ2-5, with D perhaps TRBD2 (5 bases). Germline V lookup: CDR1 LGHNA, CDR2 YNFKEQ. The CDR3 covers 16 residues. The V end was cut by 0 bases, the J end by 7 bases, with 18 bases between. The CDR3: CASSQDHPSEGRTQYF. The CDR3 nucleotides are TGTGCCAGCAGCCAAGATCACCCTTCTGAGGGTAGGACCCAGTACTTC.

J is TRBJ1-5 and V is TRBV18; D remains ambiguous. This CDR3 has 15 residues. Germline CDR1 KGHSH, CDR2 LQKENI. The germline V and J ends were trimmed by 0 bases and 2 bases, with 8 bases remaining between them. The CDR3 nucleotides are TGTGCCAGCTCACCACCGCCACGGGGCAATCAGCCCCAGCATTTT. Amino acid sequence: CASSPPPRGNQPQHF.

This rearrangement joins TRBV4-1 to TRBJ2-7; the match to TRBD2 covers 14 bases. CDR1 is MGHRA and CDR2 is YSYEKL in the germline V gene. This CDR3 spans 16 amino acids. Trimming cost V 4 bases and J 1 base; bases outside gene matches: 3. This chain's CDR3 is CASSRGLAGGSYEQYF. DNA for the CDR3: TGCGCCAGCAGCCGCGGACTAGCGGGAGGTTCCTACGAGCAGTACTTC.

V is TRBV28 and J is TRBJ2-7; tentative D call: TRBD1 (6 bases). This CDR3 region has 16 residues. The V gene's germline CDR1 is MDHEN and CDR2 SYDVKM. Trimming removed 4 bases at V and 2 bases at J, with 18 bases between. CDR3 DNA: TGTGCCAGCAGTTATTGGAACCAGGGGCTAGCCTACGAGCAGTACTTC. It specifies CASSYWNQGLAYEQYF. The full variable domain, its missing parts supplied by reference TRBV28 and TRBJ2-7, is DVKVTQSSRYLVKRTGEKVFLECVQDMDHENMFWYRQDPGLGLRLIYFSYDVKMKEKGDIPEGYSVSREKKERFSLILESASTNQTSMYLCASSYWNQGLAYEQYFGPGTRLTVT.

The chain is built from TRBV6-5 and TRBJ1-6; D gene uncertain. V gave up 0 bases and J gave up 6 bases, with 6 bases separating them. Looked up from germline, CDR1 is MNHEY and CDR2 is SVGAGI. The CDR3 is 14 residues long. The chain's CDR3 is CASSYSAGNSPLHF. CDR3 nucleotides: TGTGCCAGCAGTTACTCAGCGGGTAATTCACCCCTCCACTTT.

This clone was seen more than once but under ten times. The V and J genes are TRBV5-1 and TRBJ2-2, with D possibly being TRBD2 (6 bases). CDR1 SGHRS and CDR2 YFSETQ come from the germline V gene. The CDR3 contains 16 residues. Between the trimmed V and J ends, which lost 1 base and 7 bases, there was a span of 17 bases. The CDR3 loop reads CASSLFYGTPGGELFF. CDR3 nucleotide sequence: TGCGCCAGCAGCTTGTTTTATGGGACTCCTGGCGGGGAGCTGTTTTTT. Full variable domain (remainder filled in from reference TRBV5-1 and TRBJ2-2): KAGVTQTPRYLIKTRGQQVTLSCSPISGHRSVSWYQQTPGQGLQFLFEYFSETQRNKGNFPGRFSGRQFSNSRSEMNVSTLELGDSALYLCASSLFYGTPGGELFFGEGSRLTVL.

This clone was counted once. The chain couples TRBV6-2 or TRBV6-3 to TRBJ1-5, with 8 bases that match TRBD1. The CDR3 totals 15 residues. V lost 0 bases, J lost 5 bases, and 3 bases stayed unmatched. The germline gives CDR1 MNHEY, CDR2 SVGEGT. CDR3 sequence: CASSYSQGGYQPQHF. The CDR3 DNA is TGTGCCAGCAGTTACTCACAGGGGGGATATCAGCCCCAGCATTTT.

This clone showed up just once. The chain has TRBV9 and TRBJ2-2; 16 positions match TRBD2. This CDR3 contains 18 residues. Germline-derived CDR1 and CDR2 are SGDLS and YYNGEE. V lost 7 bases to trimming and J lost 4 bases; unmatched junction nucleotides: 10. CDR3 in amino acids: CASGPGLAGGPLTGELFF. In nucleotides, the CDR3 is TGTGCCAGCGGACCGGGACTAGCGGGAGGGCCTCTCACCGGGGAGCTGTTTTTT.

This chain connects TRBV5-6 to TRBJ2-7, with D possibly TRBD2 on 5 matching bases. Germline lookup yields CDR1 SGHDT and CDR2 YYEEEE. V lost 3 bases and J lost 6, with 10 bases in between. The CDR3 length is 12 residues. The CDR3 is CASSWEFAEQYF. CDR3 in DNA: TGTGCCAGCAGCTGGGAGTTTGCCGAGCAGTACTTC.